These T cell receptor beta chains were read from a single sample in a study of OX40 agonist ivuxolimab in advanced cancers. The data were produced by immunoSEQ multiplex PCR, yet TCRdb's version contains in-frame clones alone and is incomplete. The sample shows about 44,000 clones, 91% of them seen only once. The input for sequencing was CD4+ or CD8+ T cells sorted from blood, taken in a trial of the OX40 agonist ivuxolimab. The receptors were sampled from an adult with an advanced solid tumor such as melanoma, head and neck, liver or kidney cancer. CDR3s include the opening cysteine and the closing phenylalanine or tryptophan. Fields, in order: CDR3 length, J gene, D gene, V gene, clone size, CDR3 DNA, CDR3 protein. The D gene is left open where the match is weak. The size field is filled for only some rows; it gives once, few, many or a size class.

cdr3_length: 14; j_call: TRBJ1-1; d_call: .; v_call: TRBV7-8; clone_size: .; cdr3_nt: TGTGCCAGCAGCTCTGCAGGGTTGAACACTGAAGCTTTCTTT; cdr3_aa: CASSSAGLNTEAFF
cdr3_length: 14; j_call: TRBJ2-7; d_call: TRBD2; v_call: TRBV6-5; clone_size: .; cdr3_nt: TGTGCCAGCAGTGAAACTAGCGGGAGGAGAGAGCAGTACTTC; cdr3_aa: CASSETSGRREQYF
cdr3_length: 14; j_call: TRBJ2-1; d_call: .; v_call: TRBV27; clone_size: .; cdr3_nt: TGTGCCAGCAGTCCCCTAGGGGGGCTAACTGAGCAGTTCTTC; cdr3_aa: CASSPLGGLTEQFF
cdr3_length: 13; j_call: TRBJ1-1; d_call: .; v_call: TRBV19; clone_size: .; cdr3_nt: TGTGCCAGTAGTATATCCGAGAACACTGAAGCTTTCTTT; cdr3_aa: CASSISENTEAFF
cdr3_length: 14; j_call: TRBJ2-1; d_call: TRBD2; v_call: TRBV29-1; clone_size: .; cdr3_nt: TGCAGCGTCCAGACTAGCGGCAGATACAATGAGCAGTTCTTC; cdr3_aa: CSVQTSGRYNEQFF
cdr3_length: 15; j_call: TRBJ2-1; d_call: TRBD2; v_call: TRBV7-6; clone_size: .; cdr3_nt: TGTGCCAGCAGCCTCAGCGGGAGTTCCTACAATGAGCAGTTCTTC; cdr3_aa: CASSLSGSSYNEQFF
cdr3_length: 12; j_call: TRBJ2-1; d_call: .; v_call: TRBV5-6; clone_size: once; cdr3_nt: TGTGCCAGCAGCTTTCCCCAGGATGAGCAGTTCTTC; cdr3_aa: CASSFPQDEQFF
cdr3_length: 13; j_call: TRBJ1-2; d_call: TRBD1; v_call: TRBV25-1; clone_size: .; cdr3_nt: TGTGCCAGCACAGGGGGTTTTTACTATGGCTACACCTTC; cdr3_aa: CASTGGFYYGYTF
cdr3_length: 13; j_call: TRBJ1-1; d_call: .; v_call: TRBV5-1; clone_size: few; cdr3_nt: TGCGCCAGCAGCTTGGACAGAGGCACTGAAGCTTTCTTT; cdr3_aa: CASSLDRGTEAFF
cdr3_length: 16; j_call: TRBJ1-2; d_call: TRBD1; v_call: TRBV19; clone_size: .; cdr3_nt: TGTGCCAGTAGTCTTCGGACAGGATCTACTAACTATGGCTACACCTTC; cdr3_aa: CASSLRTGSTNYGYTF
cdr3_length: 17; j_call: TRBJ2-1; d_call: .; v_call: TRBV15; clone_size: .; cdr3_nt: TGTGCCACCAGCATCTTTGGGGGCGGGAGCTCCTACAATGAGCAGTTCTTC; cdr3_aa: CATSIFGGGSSYNEQFF
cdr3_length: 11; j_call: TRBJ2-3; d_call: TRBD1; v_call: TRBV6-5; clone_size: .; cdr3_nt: TGTGCCAGCAGGGGACAGTCTACGCAGTATTTT; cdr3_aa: CASRGQSTQYF
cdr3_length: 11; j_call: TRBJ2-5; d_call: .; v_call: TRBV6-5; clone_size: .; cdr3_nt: TGTGCCAGCAGTTACCTTGAGACCCAGTACTTC; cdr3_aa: CASSYLETQYF
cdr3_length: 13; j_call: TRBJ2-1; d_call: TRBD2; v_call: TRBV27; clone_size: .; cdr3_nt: TGTGCCAGCATTGGGGACTACAACAATGAGCAGTTCTTC; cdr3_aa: CASIGDYNNEQFF
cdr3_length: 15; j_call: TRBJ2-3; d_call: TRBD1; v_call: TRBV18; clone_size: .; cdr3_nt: TGTGCCAGCTCACCATCTCGGACAGGGTCAGATACGCAGTATTTT; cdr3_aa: CASSPSRTGSDTQYF